This TCR beta chain emerged from a study of blood T cells in healthy people across ages (dated by TCRdb to about 2015). A note on the overall study: In model experiments, template switching captured roughly one uniquely barcoded TCR beta cDNA molecule for every two T cells. The study measured age-related changes in TCR beta repertoire diversity using deep sequencing normalized with unique cDNA molecular identifiers. The donors were divided into four age groups: young (average around 15 years), middle-aged (approximately 42), aged (about 60) and long-lived (82). To avoid experimental bias, donors of different ages were spread randomly across the sequencing lanes. The study analyzed two additional independent replicas of 1 million unique cDNA reads from the same blood draw for two donors, one aged 18 to 29 and one aged 80 or older.

Systemically healthy Caucasian individuals from Russia, around 38 in total and aged about 6 to 95 years, were included as donors. Each donor gave ten milliliters of peripheral blood, collected into EDTA-treated Vacutainer tubes. PBMCs were isolated by Ficoll-Paque density-gradient centrifugation, with at least 6 million obtained per sample. Total RNA was extracted from PBMCs with Trizol reagent, with at least 5 micrograms obtained per sample. For every donor, flow cytometry on a PBMC aliquot measured the percentage of naive CD45RAhigh/CD27high T cells. Library preparation used 5' RACE. A second roughly 6 to 11 cycle PCR used a sample-barcoded 5' primer and a J-beta primer mix. A unique molecular identifier was introduced onto each TCR beta cDNA molecule by a template-switch 5' adaptor carrying 12 random nucleotides. Each sample yielded at least 2.5 million CDR3-containing paired-end reads. First-strand cDNA synthesis was performed from all RNA using the Mint cDNA synthesis kit, with priming by a TRBC-specific oligonucleotide. All cDNA was treated with uracil-DNA glycosylase and then went through a first 18-cycle PCR with the universal primers M1SS and BC2_uni_R. The original pipeline was this. For normalization, 1 million high-quality reads were randomly selected from each sample, with every read carrying a distinct molecular identifier. Instead of being binned into consensus sequences, reads with shared molecular identifiers were discarded. MiTCR, with a Q25 quality threshold and the strictest error-elimination algorithm, was used for CDR3 identification, clonotype clustering and error correction. A nonparametric unseen species model with Euler transformation was used to estimate a lower bound on total TCR beta diversity. TCRdb cleaned the public reads at Q25 with fastp, built clones with MiXCR and kept in-frame beta chains. Rows are unified per CDR3 protein, each entry keeping the most common DNA and genes. TCRdb's processing, not the authors', yielded these V and J calls. Across this sample there are 1.5 million to 2 million distinct CDR3 sequences, with roughly 43% seen only once. The ten largest clones add up to roughly 24% of the sample.

Overall study results and their limits: Bulk unsorted PBMC profiling prevented conclusive comparison of naive and antigen-experienced compartments. Estimates of total diversity from one million sequenced T cells were regarded as lower bounds and underestimates. Observed TCR beta diversity correlated strongly with the percentage of naive T cells measured by flow cytometry. As age increased, observed TCR beta diversity per million T cells dropped in a roughly linear way, and a significant reduction was already evident by age 40. The long-lived group showed more naive CD4+ T cells, fewer expanded clones and increased TCR diversity than the aged group, suggesting age selection. Because donor CMV infection status was unknown, age-related changes in expanded clonotypes were potentially confounded.

Comment on this clonotype: Its specific antigen is unknown. The input lacks base qualities; no much larger clone sits a single base away.

V drops 4 bases and J drops 4 bases, leaving 17 bases in between. CDR1 SGDLS and CDR2 YYNGEE were looked up in the germline V gene. Taken from cysteine to phenylalanine, the CDR3 has 15 residues. The read is trimmed to its CDR3 DNA, 45 bases read in frame from base 1. The origin of this receptor is a human donor in good health. Sequenced material: blood. The sequence is built from TRBV9 and TRBJ1-2; the D gene cannot be resolved reliably. The DNA is as follows: TGTGCCAGCAGCAAGGATCTCGGGGAATTCTATGGCTACACCTTC. This sequence encodes CASSKDLGEFYGYTF.